Detailed here is one T cell receptor (beta chain). Per the germline V gene, CDR1 is PRHDT and CDR2 is FYEKMQ (reference sequence). V shed 3 bases, J shed 4 bases, and the junction held 4 bases outside the gene matches. The CDR3 is 14 residues long. This entry belongs to a study of graft-versus-host responses after intestinal transplantation. Overall study: Tacrolimus and steroids were given for 3 to 4 years to all recipients after anti-thymocyte globulin induction.

Profiled with immunoSEQ multiplex PCR; TCRdb holds only in-frame clones, not every one. The table lists 15,000 to 17,000 clones, 25% to 40% of them singletons, with about 4% in the top ten. Study-level findings and limits: Peak GvH clone levels in circulation were associated with early post-transplant HvG declines.

The culture paired around 200,000 irradiated violet-dye-labeled stimulators with around 200,000 CFSE-labeled responders. The reaction was completed, and proliferating CFSE-low CD3+CD4+ and CD3+CD8+ responders were then sorted. This material consisted of alloreactive CD4+ T cells from a mixed lymphocyte reaction culture, taken before intestinal transplant. As for subset: CFSE-low proliferating T cells sorted from roughly 6-day pre-transplant mixed lymphocyte reaction (GvH or HvG direction). V gene TRBV13 combines with J gene TRBJ1-2; 8 positions match TRBD1. This receptor was taken from a human patient who received an intestinal transplant. The CDR3 loop reads CASSLKQGVYGYTF. DNA for the CDR3: TGTGCCAGCAGCTTGAAACAGGGGGTCTATGGCTACACCTTC.